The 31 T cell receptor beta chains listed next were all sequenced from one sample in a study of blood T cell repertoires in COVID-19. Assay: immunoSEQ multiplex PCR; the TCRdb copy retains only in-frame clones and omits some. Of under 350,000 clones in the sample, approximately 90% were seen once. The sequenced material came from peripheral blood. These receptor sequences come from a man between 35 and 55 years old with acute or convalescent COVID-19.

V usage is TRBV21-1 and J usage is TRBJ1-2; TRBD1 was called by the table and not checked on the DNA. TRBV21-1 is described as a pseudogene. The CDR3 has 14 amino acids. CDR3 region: CASSKAAGDYGYTF. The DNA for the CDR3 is TGTGCCAGCAGCAAAGCGGCAGGGGACTATGGCTACACCTTC.

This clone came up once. The chain's CDR3 is CASSELGQGGAGYTF. In DNA form, the CDR3 reads TGTGCCAGCAGTGAATTAGGTCAGGGAGGAGCCGGCTACACCTTC. V is TRBV6-1 and J is TRBJ1-2; D possibly corresponds to TRBD1 (5 bases). Trimming took 2 bases from V and 8 from J, leaving 18 bases between them. Germline V gene lookup returns CDR1 MNHNS and CDR2 SASEGT. This CDR3 is built from 15 residues.

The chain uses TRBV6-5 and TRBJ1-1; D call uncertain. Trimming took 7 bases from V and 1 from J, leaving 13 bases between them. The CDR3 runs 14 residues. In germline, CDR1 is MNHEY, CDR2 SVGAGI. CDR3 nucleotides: TGTGCCAGCACCCTTCTGAGTCAGAACACTGAAGCTTTCTTT. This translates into CASTLLSQNTEAFF.

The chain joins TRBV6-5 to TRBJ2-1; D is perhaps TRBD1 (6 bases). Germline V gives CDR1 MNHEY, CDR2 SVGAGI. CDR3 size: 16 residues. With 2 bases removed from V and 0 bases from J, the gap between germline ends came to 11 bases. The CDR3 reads CASSYAGQSSYNEQFF. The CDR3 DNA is TGTGCCAGCAGTTACGCCGGACAGAGCTCCTACAATGAGCAGTTCTTC.

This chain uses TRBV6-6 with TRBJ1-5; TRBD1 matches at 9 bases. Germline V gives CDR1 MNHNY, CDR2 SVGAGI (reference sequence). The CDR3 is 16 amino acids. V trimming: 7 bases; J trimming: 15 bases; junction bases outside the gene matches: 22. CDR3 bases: TGTGCCAGCACCCAGCAGCCGGGACAGGGTGTAAGTAGCGGGCATTTT. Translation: CASTQQPGQGVSSGHF.

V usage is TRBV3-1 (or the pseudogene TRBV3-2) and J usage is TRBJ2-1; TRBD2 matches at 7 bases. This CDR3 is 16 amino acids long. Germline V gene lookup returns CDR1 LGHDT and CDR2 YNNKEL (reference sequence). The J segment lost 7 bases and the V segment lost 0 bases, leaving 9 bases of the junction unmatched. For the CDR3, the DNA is TGTGCCAGCAGCCAAGATCCCGGGGGGTTATGGAATGAGCAGTTCTTC. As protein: CASSQDPGGLWNEQFF.

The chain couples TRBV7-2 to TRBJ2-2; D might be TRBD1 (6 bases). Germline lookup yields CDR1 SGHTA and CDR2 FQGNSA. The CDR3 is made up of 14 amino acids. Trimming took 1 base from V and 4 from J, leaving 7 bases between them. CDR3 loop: CASSLEGGTGELFF. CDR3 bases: TGTGCCAGCAGCTTAGAAGGGGGCACCGGGGAGCTGTTTTTT.

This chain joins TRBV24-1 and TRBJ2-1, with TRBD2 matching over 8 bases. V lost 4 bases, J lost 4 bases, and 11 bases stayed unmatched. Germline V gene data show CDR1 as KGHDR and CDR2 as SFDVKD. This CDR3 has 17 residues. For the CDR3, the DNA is TGTGCCACCAGTGACCCGACGGGGGGGCGCAGGTACAATGAGCAGTTCTTC. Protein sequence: CATSDPTGGRRYNEQFF.

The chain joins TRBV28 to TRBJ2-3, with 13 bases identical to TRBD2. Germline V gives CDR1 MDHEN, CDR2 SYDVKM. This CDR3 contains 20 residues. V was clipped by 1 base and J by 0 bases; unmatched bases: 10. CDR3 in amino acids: CASSLSTSGGNQASTDTQYF. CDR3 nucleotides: TGTGCCAGCAGTTTATCGACTAGCGGGGGGAACCAGGCTAGCACAGATACGCAGTATTTT.

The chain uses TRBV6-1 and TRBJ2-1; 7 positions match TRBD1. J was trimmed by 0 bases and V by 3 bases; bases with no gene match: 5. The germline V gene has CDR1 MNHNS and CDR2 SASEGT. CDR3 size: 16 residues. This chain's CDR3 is CASSEMGQISYNEQFF. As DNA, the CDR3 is TGTGCCAGCAGTGAGATGGGACAGATCTCCTACAATGAGCAGTTCTTC.

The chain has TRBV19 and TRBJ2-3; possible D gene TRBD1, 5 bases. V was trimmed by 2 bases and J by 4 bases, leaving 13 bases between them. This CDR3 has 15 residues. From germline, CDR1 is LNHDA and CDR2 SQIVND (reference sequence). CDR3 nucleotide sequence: TGTGCCAGTAGTATATACTGGGGCGGCCCAGATACGCAGTATTTT. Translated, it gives CASSIYWGGPDTQYF.

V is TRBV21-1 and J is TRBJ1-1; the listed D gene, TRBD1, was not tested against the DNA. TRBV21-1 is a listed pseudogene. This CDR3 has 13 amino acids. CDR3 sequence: CASSGTGSTEAFF. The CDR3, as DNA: TGTGCCAGCAGCGGGACAGGGAGCACTGAAGCTTTCTTT.

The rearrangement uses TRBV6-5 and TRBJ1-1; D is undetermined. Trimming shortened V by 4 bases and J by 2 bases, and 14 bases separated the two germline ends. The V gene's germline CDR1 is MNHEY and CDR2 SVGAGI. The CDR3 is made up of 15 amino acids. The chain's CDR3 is CASSSAREANTEAFF. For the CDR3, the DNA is TGTGCCAGCAGTTCCGCCCGGGAGGCTAACACTGAAGCTTTCTTT.

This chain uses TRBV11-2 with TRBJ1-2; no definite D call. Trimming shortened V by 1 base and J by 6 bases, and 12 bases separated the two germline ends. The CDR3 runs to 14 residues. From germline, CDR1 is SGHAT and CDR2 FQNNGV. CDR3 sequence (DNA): TGTGCCAGCAGCTTAGGAAACAGTAGGCATGGCTACACCTTC. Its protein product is CASSLGNSRHGYTF.

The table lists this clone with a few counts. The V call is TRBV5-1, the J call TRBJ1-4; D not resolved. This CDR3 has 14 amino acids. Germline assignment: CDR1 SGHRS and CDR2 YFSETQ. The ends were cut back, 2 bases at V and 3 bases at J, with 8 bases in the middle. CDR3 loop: CASSLEVSNEKLFF. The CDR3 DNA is TGCGCCAGCAGCTTAGAGGTATCTAATGAAAAACTGTTTTTT.

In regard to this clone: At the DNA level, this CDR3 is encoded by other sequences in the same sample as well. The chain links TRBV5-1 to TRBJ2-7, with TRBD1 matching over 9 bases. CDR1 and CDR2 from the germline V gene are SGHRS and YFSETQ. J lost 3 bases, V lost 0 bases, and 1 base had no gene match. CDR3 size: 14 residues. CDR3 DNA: TGCGCCAGCAGCTTGGGGGGACAGGGCTACGAGCAGTACTTC. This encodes CASSLGGQGYEQYF.

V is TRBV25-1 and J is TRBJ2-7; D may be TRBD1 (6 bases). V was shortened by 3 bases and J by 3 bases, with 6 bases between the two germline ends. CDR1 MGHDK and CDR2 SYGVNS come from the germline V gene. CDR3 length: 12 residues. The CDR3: CASSDRGYEQYF. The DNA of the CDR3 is TGTGCCAGCAGTGACAGGGGCTACGAGCAGTACTTC.

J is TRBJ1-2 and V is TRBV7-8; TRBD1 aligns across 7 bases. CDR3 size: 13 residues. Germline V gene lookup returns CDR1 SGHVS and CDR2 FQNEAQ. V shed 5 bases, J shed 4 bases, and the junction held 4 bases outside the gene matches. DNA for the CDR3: TGTGCCAGCAGCCTCGGGACAGTCTATGGCTACACCTTC. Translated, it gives CASSLGTVYGYTF.

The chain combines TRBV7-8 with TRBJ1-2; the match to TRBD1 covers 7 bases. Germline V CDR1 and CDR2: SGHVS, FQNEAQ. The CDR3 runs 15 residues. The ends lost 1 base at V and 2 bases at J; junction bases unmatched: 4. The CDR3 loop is CASSLESRGNYGYTF. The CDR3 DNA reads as TGTGCCAGCAGCTTAGAGTCCAGGGGGAACTATGGCTACACCTTC.

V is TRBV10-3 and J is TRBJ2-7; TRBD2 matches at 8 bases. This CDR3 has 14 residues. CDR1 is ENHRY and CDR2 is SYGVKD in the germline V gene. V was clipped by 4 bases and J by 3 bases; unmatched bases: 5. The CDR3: CAISVGGGSYEQYF. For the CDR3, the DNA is TGTGCCATCAGTGTTGGCGGGGGGAGCTACGAGCAGTACTTC.

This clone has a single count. The DNA for the CDR3 is TGTGCCAGCAGTTGGGACATGAGGCAGCCCCAGCATTTT. Its translation: CASSWDMRQPQHF. The V and J genes are TRBV2 and TRBJ1-5; maybe TRBD1 (6 bases). V lost 5 bases and J 7 bases, leaving 12 bases between the germline ends. Germline V gives CDR1 SNHLY, CDR2 FYNNEI. The CDR3 contains 13 residues.

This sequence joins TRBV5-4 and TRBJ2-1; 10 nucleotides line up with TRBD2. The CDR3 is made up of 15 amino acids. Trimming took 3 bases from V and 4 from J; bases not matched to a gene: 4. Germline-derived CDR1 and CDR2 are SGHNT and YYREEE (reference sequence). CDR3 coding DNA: TGTGCCAGCAGCTCTAGCGGGGGACCTTACAATGAGCAGTTCTTC. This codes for CASSSSGGPYNEQFF.

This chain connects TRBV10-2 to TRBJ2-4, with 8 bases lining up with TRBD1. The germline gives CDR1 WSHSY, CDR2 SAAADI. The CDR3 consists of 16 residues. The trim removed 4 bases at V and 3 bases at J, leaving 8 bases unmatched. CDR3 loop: CASSGQGAGVKNIQYF. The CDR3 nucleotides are TGCGCCAGCAGTGGGCAGGGGGCCGGGGTCAAAAACATTCAGTACTTC.

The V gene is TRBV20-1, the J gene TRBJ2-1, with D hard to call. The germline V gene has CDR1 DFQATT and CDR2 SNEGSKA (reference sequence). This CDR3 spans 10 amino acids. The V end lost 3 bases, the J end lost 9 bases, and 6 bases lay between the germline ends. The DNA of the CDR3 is TGCAGTGCTAGGAGCTTTGAGCAGTTCTTC. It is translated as CSARSFEQFF.

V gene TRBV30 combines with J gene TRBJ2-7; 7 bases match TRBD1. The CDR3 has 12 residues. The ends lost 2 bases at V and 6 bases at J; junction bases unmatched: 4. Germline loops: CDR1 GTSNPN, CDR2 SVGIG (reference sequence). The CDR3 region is CAWSRDSPEQYF. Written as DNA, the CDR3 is TGTGCCTGGAGTCGGGACAGCCCCGAGCAGTACTTC.

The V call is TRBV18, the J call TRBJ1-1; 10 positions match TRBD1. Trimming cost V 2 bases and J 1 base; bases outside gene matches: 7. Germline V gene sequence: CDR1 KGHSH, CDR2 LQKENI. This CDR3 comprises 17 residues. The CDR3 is CASSPNIGTGANTEAFF. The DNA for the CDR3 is TGTGCCAGCTCACCAAACATCGGGACAGGGGCGAACACTGAAGCTTTCTTT.

The chain's CDR3 is CASSRAATRVSEQYF. CDR3 bases: TGCGCCAGCAGCCGAGCGGCGACCCGTGTGTCCGAGCAGTACTTC. This sequence joins TRBV5-1 and TRBJ2-7; weak D call: TRBD2 (5 bases). This CDR3 contains 15 residues. The germline CDR1 and CDR2 sequences are SGHRS and YFSETQ. Trimming stripped 4 bases from V and 6 bases from J, with 20 bases between.

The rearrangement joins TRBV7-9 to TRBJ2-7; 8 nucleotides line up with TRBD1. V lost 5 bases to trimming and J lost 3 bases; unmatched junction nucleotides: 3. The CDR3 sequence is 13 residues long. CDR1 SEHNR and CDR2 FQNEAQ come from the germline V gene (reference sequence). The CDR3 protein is CASSGGQGYEQYF. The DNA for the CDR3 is TGTGCCAGCAGCGGCGGACAGGGCTACGAGCAGTACTTC.

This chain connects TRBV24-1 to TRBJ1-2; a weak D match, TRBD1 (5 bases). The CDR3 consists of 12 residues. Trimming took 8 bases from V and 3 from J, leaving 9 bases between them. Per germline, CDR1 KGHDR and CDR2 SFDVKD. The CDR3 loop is CATMEGHYGYTF. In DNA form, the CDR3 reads TGTGCCACCATGGAGGGACACTATGGCTACACCTTC.

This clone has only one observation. Here the CDR3 reads CASSQDFRGSYGYTF. CDR3 bases: TGTGCCAGCAGCCAAGATTTTAGGGGGAGCTATGGCTACACCTTC. This rearrangement joins TRBV3-1 (or the pseudogene TRBV3-2) to TRBJ1-2; a weak D match, TRBD1 (6 bases). The V and J ends lost 0 bases and 4 bases respectively, with 12 bases between them. Germline V gene sequence: CDR1 LGHDT, CDR2 YNNKEL (reference sequence). The CDR3 covers 15 residues.

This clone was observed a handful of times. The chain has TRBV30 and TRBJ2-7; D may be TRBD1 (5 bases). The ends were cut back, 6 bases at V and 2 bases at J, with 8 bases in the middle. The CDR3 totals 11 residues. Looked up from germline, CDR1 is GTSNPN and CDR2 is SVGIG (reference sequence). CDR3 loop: CACMTAYEQYF. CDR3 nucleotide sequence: TGTGCCTGCATGACAGCCTACGAGCAGTACTTC. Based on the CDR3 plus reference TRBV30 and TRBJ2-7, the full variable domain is SQTIHQWPATLVQPVGSPLSLECTVEGTSNPNLYWYRQAAGRGLQLLFYSVGIGQISSEVPQNLSASRPQDRQFILSSKKLLLSDSGFYLCACMTAYEQYFGPGTRLTVT.